The 20 T cell receptor beta chains below were found in one sample sequenced in a study of T cells after yellow fever vaccination. Via MiXCR, TCRdb re-called the 5' RACE reads, giving one row per CDR3 protein. The sample holds 500,000 to 650,000 distinct CDR3 sequences, 10% to 15% seen once. The material sequenced was PBMCs, taken on the day of the yellow fever booster vaccination. These receptors came from a man between 25 and 39 years old who received the YFV17D yellow fever vaccine.

The gene calls are TRBV25-1 and TRBJ2-1, with TRBD2 matching 9 bases. Germline V lookup: CDR1 MGHDK, CDR2 SYGVNS. The CDR3 totals 16 residues. V shed 6 bases, J shed 2 bases, and the junction held 8 bases outside the gene matches. The CDR3 nucleotides read TGTGCCAGCAGCCGAACGGCGGGAGGGACCTACAATGAGCAGTTCTTC. Translating gives CASSRTAGGTYNEQFF.

This clonotype was counted only a few times. V and J are TRBV6-2 or TRBV6-3 and TRBJ2-5; 8 bases align to TRBD2. J gave up 3 bases and V 7 bases, and 10 bases lay outside the gene matches. The germline V gene encodes CDR1 MNHEY and CDR2 SVGEGT. The CDR3 is 15 amino acids. The CDR3 DNA follows: TGTGCCAGCACGCCGGGACTAGTAAGGGAAGAGACCCAGTACTTC. It translates to CASTPGLVREETQYF.

This clonotype was seen more than once but under ten times. The CDR3 DNA is TGTGCCAGCAGTTTGAACCGCCGCTATGGCTACACCTTC. This sequence encodes CASSLNRRYGYTF. The chain combines TRBV12-3 or TRBV12-4 with TRBJ1-2; D gene ambiguous. The CDR3 extends over 13 amino acids. V lost 3 bases and J 4 bases, leaving 9 bases between the germline ends.

At least ten counts were recorded for this clonotype. The chain recombines TRBV20-1 with TRBJ2-3, with no clear D. The V end was cut by 0 bases, the J end by 0 bases, with 10 bases between. Germline values: CDR1 DFQATT, CDR2 SNEGSKA (reference sequence). The CDR3 loop spans 15 amino acids. The DNA for the CDR3 is TGCAGTGCTAGAGAGAGTGTCGGGAGCACAGATACGCAGTATTTT. The encoded protein is CSARESVGSTDTQYF.

There are a few counts of this clonotype. V gene TRBV10-3 combines with J gene TRBJ2-2; 10 nucleotides line up with TRBD2. Germline-derived CDR1 and CDR2 are ENHRY and SYGVKD. J lost 7 bases, V lost 8 bases, and 7 bases had no gene match. The CDR3 contains 14 residues. The DNA of the CDR3 is TGTGCCATCTCGGCTAGCGGGAGTGACGGGGAGCTGTTTTTT. Amino acid sequence: CAISASGSDGELFF.

J is TRBJ2-2 and V is TRBV5-5; 12 bases agree with TRBD1. CDR1 is SGHKS, CDR2 YYEKEE, per germline (reference sequence). Germline trimming cut 3 bases from V and 5 bases from J; bases unmatched to any gene: 8. This CDR3 has 17 amino acids. The CDR3 coding sequence is TGTGCCAGCAGCTCCGGGACAGGGGGCTTAGGAACCGGGGAGCTGTTTTTT. This codes for CASSSGTGGLGTGELFF.

This clonotype was found a few times. The rearrangement joins TRBV7-6 to TRBJ2-5; 10 bases line up with TRBD2. The CDR3 extends over 15 amino acids. Germline assignment: CDR1 SGHVS and CDR2 FNYEAQ. V shed 2 bases, J shed 7 bases, and the junction held 7 bases outside the gene matches. The CDR3 DNA reads TGTGCCAGCAGCTTATTTACTAGCGGGGCGGGGACCCAGTACTTC. Translation: CASSLFTSGAGTQYF. Filled out from reference TRBV7-6 and TRBJ2-5, the complete variable domain reads GAGVSQSPRYKVTKRGQDVALRCDPISGHVSLYWYRQALGQGPEFLTYFNYEAQQDKSGLPNDRFSAERPEGSISTLTIQRTEQRDSAMYRCASSLFTSGAGTQYFGPGTRLLVL.

This clonotype was seen a handful of times. The rearrangement links TRBV7-6 to TRBJ2-1; 9 nucleotides match TRBD2. V lost 5 bases, J lost 3 bases, and 5 bases stayed unmatched. Germline lookup yields CDR1 SGHVS and CDR2 FNYEAQ. This CDR3 is built from 15 residues. DNA of the CDR3: TGTGCCAGCAGCGCCATAGCGGGAGTCTACAATGAGCAGTTCTTC. It encodes CASSAIAGVYNEQFF.

V gene TRBV12-3 or TRBV12-4 combines with J gene TRBJ2-1; D gene unclear. The CDR3 consists of 13 residues. The V end lost 6 bases, the J end lost 5 bases, and 11 bases lay between the germline ends. The CDR3 loop reads CASRQSGDNEQFF. The CDR3 DNA reads TGTGCCAGCAGACAATCCGGAGACAATGAGCAGTTCTTC.

This rearrangement joins TRBV29-1 to TRBJ2-5, with TRBD1 matching over 7 bases. The V segment lost 7 bases and the J segment 2 bases; nucleotides outside the gene matches: 13. Germline V gene lookup returns CDR1 SQVTM and CDR2 ANQGSEA. This CDR3 is 15 amino acids long. The CDR3 sequence: CSATTGRVAQETQYF. CDR3 DNA: TGCAGCGCCACGACAGGGCGGGTTGCTCAAGAGACCCAGTACTTC.

This chain joins TRBV19 and TRBJ2-3; D remains unclear. V lost 5 bases, J lost 7 bases, and 13 bases lay in between. CDR3 length: 13 amino acids. Germline V gene sequence: CDR1 LNHDA, CDR2 SQIVND (reference sequence). CDR3 in amino acids: CASSLDPKNTQYF. CDR3 DNA: TGTGCCAGTAGTCTCGACCCCAAGAATACGCAGTATTTT.

In nucleotides, the CDR3 is TGTGCCAGCTCACCACCGGGCTCCTACGAGCAGTACTTC. Translating it yields CASSPPGSYEQYF. The chain links TRBV18 to TRBJ2-7; no reliable D call. The germline CDR1 and CDR2 sequences are KGHSH and LQKENI. The CDR3 is made up of 13 amino acids. Trimming left V 0 bases short and J 0 bases short, with 3 bases between.

V is TRBV5-5 and J is TRBJ1-6; no definite D call. The CDR3 is 15 amino acids. Germline CDR1 is SGHKS and CDR2 is YYEKEE (reference sequence). V gave up 2 bases and J gave up 9 bases, with 15 bases separating them. CDR3 residues: CASSLFGNVGSPLHF. The DNA for the CDR3 is TGTGCCAGCAGCTTATTCGGGAACGTGGGTTCACCCCTCCACTTT.

V gene TRBV24-1 combines with J gene TRBJ1-2; D is perhaps TRBD1 (6 bases). The CDR3 consists of 12 residues. The ends were cut back, 12 bases at V and 2 bases at J, with 12 bases in the middle. CDR1 and CDR2 (germline): KGHDR, SFDVKD. The CDR3 nucleotides are TGTGCCGTCCTACAGGGAAACTATGGCTACACCTTC. Translating it yields CAVLQGNYGYTF.

The rearrangement uses TRBV20-1 and TRBJ2-7; D is perhaps TRBD1 or TRBD2 (5 bases each). V lost 3 bases and J lost 2, with 23 bases in between. This CDR3 is 17 amino acids long. Germline V gene data show CDR1 as DFQATT and CDR2 as SNEGSKA (reference sequence). CDR3 DNA sequence: TGCAGTGCTAGCCCGGGTAGGGGAGAAGGGACCCCCTACGAGCAGTACTTC. This sequence encodes CSASPGRGEGTPYEQYF.

This clonotype has more than one count but fewer than ten. V and J are TRBV4-3 and TRBJ2-1; TRBD2 matches at 8 bases. The CDR3 has 15 amino acids. Looked up from germline, CDR1 is LGHNA and CDR2 is YSLEER. V was clipped by 0 bases and J by 5 bases; unmatched bases: 3. The CDR3 sequence is CASSQDTSGHNEQFF. For the CDR3, the DNA is TGCGCCAGCAGCCAAGATACTAGCGGCCACAATGAGCAGTTCTTC.

This clonotype was picked up a small number of times. The J gene is TRBJ2-4, the V gene TRBV5-8; D is unclear. Trimming removed 0 bases from V and 0 bases from J, with 7 bases in between. The germline V gene encodes CDR1 SGHTS and CDR2 YDEGEE. This CDR3 region has 15 residues. The CDR3 coding sequence is TGTGCCAGCAGCTTGGCCGGCGCAGCCAAAAACATTCAGTACTTC. It yields the protein CASSLAGAAKNIQYF.

This clonotype occurred a few times. The rearrangement links TRBV6-2 or TRBV6-3 to TRBJ2-3; 11 nucleotides align to TRBD2. The germline V gene encodes CDR1 MNHEY and CDR2 SVGEGT. J gave up 6 bases and V 6 bases, and 5 bases lay outside the gene matches. The CDR3 spans 14 residues. The CDR3 spells CASRLAGALDTQYF. CDR3 nucleotides: TGTGCCAGCAGACTAGCGGGAGCCCTCGATACGCAGTATTTT.

This clonotype has a handful of counts. The V call is TRBV7-2, the J call TRBJ2-1, with 10 bases lining up with TRBD2. Germline V gives CDR1 SGHTA, CDR2 FQGNSA. The CDR3 has 15 amino acids. Trimming took 1 base from V and 10 from J; bases not matched to a gene: 7. The CDR3 nucleotides read TGTGCCAGCAGCTTAGTTGGGACTAGCGCCTCCGAGCAGTTCTTC. This codes for CASSLVGTSASEQFF.

Comment on this clonotype: At one end, the junction sequence differs from germline, possibly due to a read error. The chain has TRBV7-2 and TRBJ2-5, with no clear D. Germline V gene lookup returns CDR1 SGHTA and CDR2 FQGNSA. The CDR3 runs 12 residues. CDR3 residues: CANSLTRETQYF. The DNA of the CDR3 is TGTGCCAACAGCTTGACACGGGAGACCCAGTACTTC.